The 22 T cell receptor beta chains listed next were all sequenced from one sample in a study of cytomegalovirus exposure and HLA in healthy donors. The PCR was carried out with 60 Vbeta primers and 13 Jbeta primers. Data came from immunoSEQ multiplex PCR; TCRdb stores just in-frame clones and leaves some out. This sample has some 140,000 clones, with 66% found just once. Sequenced: PBMCs. All receptors derive from a human donor in good health.

This rearrangement joins TRBV27 to TRBJ1-5, with D perhaps matching TRBD1 (6 bases). This CDR3 spans 13 amino acids. V was shortened by 2 bases and J by 6 bases, with 8 bases between the two germline ends. Germline lookup yields CDR1 MNHEY and CDR2 SMNVEV (reference sequence). The CDR3 reads CASSLRGAQPQHF. The CDR3 DNA is TGTGCCAGCAGTTTACGGGGGGCTCAGCCCCAGCATTTT.

The rearrangement links TRBV5-8 to TRBJ2-7, with D possibly being TRBD2 (6 bases). CDR1 SGHTS and CDR2 YDEGEE come from the germline V gene. The CDR3 is 14 amino acids. V was shortened by 1 base and J by 0 bases, with 8 bases between the two germline ends. CDR3 loop: CASSLSSGSYEQYF. The CDR3 DNA reads TGTGCCAGCAGCTTGAGTAGCGGCTCCTACGAGCAGTACTTC.

This chain links TRBV6-1 with TRBJ2-5; TRBD1 aligns across 8 bases. The J call may be mistaken, given a closer DNA end match to TRBJ2-7. The V gene's germline CDR1 is MNHNS and CDR2 SASEGT. This CDR3 contains 14 residues. CDR3 loop: CASSEPGQAYEQYF. In DNA, the CDR3 is TGTGCCAGCAGTGAGCCGGGACAGGCCTACGAGCAGTACTTC.

This chain uses TRBV11-2 with TRBJ2-5; D may be TRBD1 (5 bases). The CDR3 has 14 residues. V was trimmed by 2 bases and J by 2 bases, leaving 9 bases between them. Germline values: CDR1 SGHAT, CDR2 FQNNGV. The CDR3: CASSLSGAQETQYF. The CDR3 DNA sequence: TGTGCCAGCAGCTTAAGTGGGGCGCAAGAGACCCAGTACTTC. The variable domain in full, with the rest retrieved from reference TRBV11-2 and TRBJ2-5, is EAGVAQSPRYKIIEKRQSVAFWCNPISGHATLYWYQQILGQGPKLLIQFQNNGVVDDSQLPKDRFSAERLKGVDSTLKIQPAKLEDSAVYLCASSLSGAQETQYFGPGTRLLVL.

This clone was recorded a few times. The chain links TRBV19 to TRBJ2-2; 10 positions match TRBD2. Germline CDR1 is LNHDA and CDR2 is SQIVND (reference sequence). The V gene end was trimmed by 5 bases and the J gene end by 2 bases; junction bases not matched to a gene: 20. This CDR3 spans 21 amino acids. The chain's CDR3 is CASSPLSLASGRIANTGELFF. CDR3 DNA sequence: TGTGCCAGTAGTCCGCTCTCTCTGGCTAGCGGGAGAATAGCCAACACCGGGGAGCTGTTTTTT.

The rearrangement uses TRBV4-2 and TRBJ1-1, with 7 bases lining up with TRBD1. Germline assignment: CDR1 LGHNA and CDR2 YNFKEQ. This CDR3 has 15 amino acids. The junction had 6 bases not matched to a gene; V was cut back by 0 bases and J by 5 bases. CDR3 in amino acids: CASSQDVRGRTEAFF. Written as DNA, the CDR3 is TGTGCCAGCAGCCAAGATGTAAGGGGGCGGACTGAAGCTTTCTTT.

The gene calls are TRBV4-2 and TRBJ2-5; 9 nucleotides align to TRBD2. The CDR3 contains 18 residues. CDR1 is LGHNA, CDR2 YNFKEQ, per germline. The V and J ends lost 0 bases and 7 bases, in that order; junction bases with no gene match: 15. CDR3 sequence (DNA): TGTGCCAGCAGCCAAGATCATCCTAGCGGGATCTCTCTTGGGACCCAGTACTTC. Translating it yields CASSQDHPSGISLGTQYF.

The chain employs TRBV21-1 and TRBJ2-7; TRBD2 reflects the table's D call only, with no check against the DNA. TRBV21-1 is an annotated pseudogene. CDR3 size: 14 residues. In nucleotides, the CDR3 is TGTGCCAGCAGCAAACGGAGGTGCTCCTACGAGCAGTACTTC. The encoded protein is CASSKRRCSYEQYF.

The chain uses TRBV7-3 and TRBJ1-2; D might be TRBD1 (6 bases). This CDR3 comprises 12 residues. The V gene lost 6 bases and the J gene lost 7 bases, with 12 bases spanning the gap. Germline V CDR1 and CDR2: SGHTA, FQGTGA. CDR3 DNA sequence: TGTGCCAGCAGTTTACAGGGTAGTGGCTACACCTTC. Translation gives CASSLQGSGYTF.

CDR3 sequence: CASSRRGTSGYNEQFF. The CDR3 nucleotides read TGTGCCAGCAGCCGCCGCGGGACTAGCGGCTACAATGAGCAGTTCTTC. V gene TRBV7-8 combines with J gene TRBJ2-1; 11 bases align to TRBD2. The germline gives CDR1 SGHVS, CDR2 FQNEAQ. Trimming removed 5 bases from V and 3 bases from J; junction bases left unmatched: 6. The CDR3 is made up of 16 amino acids.

This chain uses TRBV7-9 with TRBJ1-5; D is unclear. Trimming stripped 0 bases from V and 7 bases from J, with 4 bases between. This CDR3 comprises 12 residues. CDR1 is SEHNR and CDR2 is FQNEAQ in the germline V gene (reference sequence). As DNA, the CDR3 is TGTGCCAGCAGCTTAGCGGGCCAGCCCCAGCATTTT. Translated: CASSLAGQPQHF. The complete variable domain, with remaining parts taken from reference TRBV7-9 and TRBJ1-5, reads DTGVSQNPRHKITKRGQNVTFRCDPISEHNRLYWYRQTLGQGPEFLTYFQNEAQLEKSRLLSDRFSAERPKGSFSTLEIQRTEQGDSAMYLCASSLAGQPQHFGDGTRLSIL.

In this sample, this clone turned up a few times. Written as DNA, the CDR3 is TGTGCCAGCAGCGTAACGGGGAACTCTGGAAACACCATATATTTT. It codes for CASSVTGNSGNTIYF. The V call is TRBV9, the J call TRBJ1-3, with D hard to call. Germline assignment: CDR1 SGDLS and CDR2 YYNGEE. The V and J ends lost 1 base and 0 bases respectively, with 8 bases between them. The CDR3 is 15 amino acids.

The chain carries TRBV6-1 and TRBJ2-7; D unclear. This CDR3 contains 13 residues. V gave up 6 bases and J gave up 0 bases, with 9 bases separating them. CDR1 and CDR2 (germline): MNHNS, SASEGT. CDR3 sequence reads: CASSPGSSYEQYF. Written as DNA, the CDR3 is TGTGCCAGCAGCCCGGGTAGCTCCTACGAGCAGTACTTC.

The chain couples TRBV5-6 to TRBJ2-7; 10 nucleotides match TRBD2. The germline CDR1 and CDR2 sequences are SGHDT and YYEEEE. The V gene end was trimmed by 4 bases and the J gene end by 1 base; junction bases not matched to a gene: 14. This CDR3 comprises 18 residues. CDR3 sequence reads: CASSPWGGLAGVSYEQYF. In DNA, the CDR3 is TGTGCCAGCAGCCCTTGGGGGGGGCTAGCGGGAGTGTCCTACGAGCAGTACTTC.

CDR3: CASRRTGINTEAFF. The CDR3, as DNA: TGCGCCAGCAGGCGGACAGGGATTAACACTGAAGCTTTCTTT. The chain links TRBV5-1 to TRBJ1-1; 8 bases map to TRBD1. Trimming removed 5 bases from V and 2 bases from J; junction bases left unmatched: 5. Germline V gene lookup returns CDR1 SGHRS and CDR2 YFSETQ. The CDR3 consists of 14 residues.

V gene TRBV7-3 combines with J gene TRBJ2-7; 7 nucleotides line up with TRBD1. V shed 5 bases, J shed 0 bases, and the junction held 4 bases outside the gene matches. Germline lookup yields CDR1 SGHTA and CDR2 FQGTGA. This CDR3 spans 14 amino acids. This CDR3 reads CASSHRDSSYEQYF. The CDR3 region has the DNA TGTGCCAGCAGCCACCGGGACAGCTCCTACGAGCAGTACTTC.

CDR3 amino acids: CASALAGIDNEQFF. DNA for the CDR3: TGCGCCAGCGCTCTGGCAGGAATCGACAATGAGCAGTTCTTC. The J gene is TRBJ2-1, the V gene TRBV5-1; the D is unclear. Germline CDR1 reads SGHRS; CDR2 reads YFSETQ. The CDR3 runs to 14 residues. The germline V and J ends were trimmed by 7 bases and 5 bases, with 16 bases remaining between them. Combining the CDR3 with reference TRBV5-1 and TRBJ2-1 gives the whole variable domain KAGVTQTPRYLIKTRGQQVTLSCSPISGHRSVSWYQQTPGQGLQFLFEYFSETQRNKGNFPGRFSGRQFSNSRSEMNVSTLELGDSALYLCASALAGIDNEQFFGPGTRLTVL.

DNA of the CDR3: TGTGCCAGCAGCCCGGCCAGGGGAAGAGAGACCCAGTACTTC. It yields the protein CASSPARGRETQYF. The gene calls are TRBV11-2 and TRBJ2-5; a possible D gene is TRBD1 (6 bases). The CDR3 covers 14 residues. V gave up 5 bases and J gave up 4 bases, with 14 bases separating them. The germline V gene encodes CDR1 SGHAT and CDR2 FQNNGV.

The table lists this clone with a count of one. This chain joins TRBV5-4 and TRBJ2-7; possibly TRBD2 for D (5 bases). Germline V gives CDR1 SGHNT, CDR2 YYREEE (reference sequence). This CDR3 is built from 13 residues. V dropped 4 bases and J dropped 6 bases, with 14 bases sitting between them. The CDR3 DNA is TGTGCCAGCAGCCTTCCCCCAGGAGGCGAGCAGTACTTC. Amino acids: CASSLPPGGEQYF.

The chain combines TRBV7-9 with TRBJ2-3; D not resolved. Germline CDR1 and CDR2: SEHNR and FQNEAQ (reference sequence). V was clipped by 0 bases and J by 1 base, with 5 bases between them. This CDR3 has 14 residues. The CDR3 sequence: CASSLASGTDTQYF. DNA for the CDR3: TGTGCCAGCAGCTTAGCTAGTGGCACAGATACGCAGTATTTT.

V gene TRBV28 combines with J gene TRBJ1-2; TRBD1 agrees at 12 bases. Germline trimming cut 6 bases from V and 4 bases from J; bases unmatched to any gene: 6. Germline-derived CDR1 and CDR2 are MDHEN and SYDVKM. The CDR3 loop spans 15 amino acids. This CDR3 is CASRAGTGGGYGYTF. CDR3 nucleotide sequence: TGTGCCAGCAGGGCCGGGACAGGGGGCGGCTATGGCTACACCTTC.

The CDR3 region is CAIRAGGDEQFF. CDR3 bases: TGTGCCATCCGAGCGGGCGGCGATGAGCAGTTCTTC. This chain links TRBV10-3 with TRBJ2-1; perhaps TRBD2 as D (6 bases). This CDR3 comprises 12 residues. V was trimmed by 8 bases and J by 8 bases, leaving 13 bases between them. Per the germline V gene, CDR1 is ENHRY and CDR2 is SYGVKD.